This T cell receptor (beta chain) originates from a study of blood T cell repertoires in COVID-19. On the study more broadly: Sites across the United States, Italy and Spain contributed samples from acute and convalescent COVID-19.

Profiled with immunoSEQ multiplex PCR; TCRdb holds only in-frame clones, not every one. The sample yields 150,000 to 200,000 clones, 65% to 85% seen once. There are 15 residues in the CDR3. The ends were cut back, 5 bases at V and 2 bases at J, with 13 bases in the middle. Germline V gene sequence: CDR1 MNHNY, CDR2 SVGAGI (reference sequence). The specimen was peripheral blood. This sequence joins TRBV6-6 and TRBJ1-3; D unclear. This TCR was recovered from a man aged 55 to 70 with active or convalescent COVID-19. This chain's CDR3 is CASSPSAQTGNTIYF. Written as DNA, the CDR3 is TGTGCCAGCAGTCCAAGCGCCCAGACTGGAAACACCATATATTTT.